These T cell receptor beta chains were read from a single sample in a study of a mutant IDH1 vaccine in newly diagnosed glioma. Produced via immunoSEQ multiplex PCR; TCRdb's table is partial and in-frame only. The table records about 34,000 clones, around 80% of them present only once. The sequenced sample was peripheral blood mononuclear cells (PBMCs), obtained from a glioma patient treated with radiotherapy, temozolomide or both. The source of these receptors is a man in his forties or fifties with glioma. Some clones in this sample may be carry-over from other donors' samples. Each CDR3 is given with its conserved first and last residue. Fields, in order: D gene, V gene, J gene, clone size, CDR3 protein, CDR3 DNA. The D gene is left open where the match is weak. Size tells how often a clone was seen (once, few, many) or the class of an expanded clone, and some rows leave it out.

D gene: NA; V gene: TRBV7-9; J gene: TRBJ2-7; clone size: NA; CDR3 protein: CASSSSNFYEQYF; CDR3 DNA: TGTGCCAGCAGCTCCTCGAACTTTTACGAGCAGTACTTC
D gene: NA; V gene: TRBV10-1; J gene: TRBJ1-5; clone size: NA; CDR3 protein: CASREKEVQGNQPQHF; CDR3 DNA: TGCGCCAGCAGGGAAAAAGAGGTACAGGGCAATCAGCCCCAGCATTTT
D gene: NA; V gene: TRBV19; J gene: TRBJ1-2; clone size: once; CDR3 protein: CASSPWAGNYGYTF; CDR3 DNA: TGTGCCAGTAGTCCCTGGGCAGGGAATTATGGCTACACCTTC
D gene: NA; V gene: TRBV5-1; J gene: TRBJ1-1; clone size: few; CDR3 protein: CASSLTGNTEAFF; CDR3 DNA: TGCGCCAGCAGCTTGACAGGGAACACTGAAGCTTTCTTT
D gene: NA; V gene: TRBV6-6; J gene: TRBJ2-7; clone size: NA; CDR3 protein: CASSYLPIGGYEQYF; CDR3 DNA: TGTGCCAGCAGTTACTTACCGATCGGCGGATACGAGCAGTACTTC
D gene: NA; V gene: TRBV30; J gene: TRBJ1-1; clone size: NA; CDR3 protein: CAWSVPSTSNTEAFF; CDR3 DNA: TGTGCCTGGAGTGTTCCCAGTACATCGAACACTGAAGCTTTCTTT
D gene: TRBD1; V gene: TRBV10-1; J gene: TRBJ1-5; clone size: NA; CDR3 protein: CATPTGEDQPQHF; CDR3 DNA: TGCGCCACCCCGACAGGGGAGGATCAGCCCCAGCATTTT
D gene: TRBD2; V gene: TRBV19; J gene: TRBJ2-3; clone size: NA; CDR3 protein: CASSFSGTSGSTSTDTQYF; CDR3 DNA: TGTGCCAGTAGTTTCTCCGGGACTAGCGGATCAACTAGCACAGATACGCAGTATTTT
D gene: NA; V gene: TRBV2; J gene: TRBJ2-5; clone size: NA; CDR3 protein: CASRRRGGQETQYF; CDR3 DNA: TGTGCCAGCAGAAGGCGGGGAGGTCAAGAGACCCAGTACTTC
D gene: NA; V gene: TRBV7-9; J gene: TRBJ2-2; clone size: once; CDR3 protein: CASSLVSMRELFF; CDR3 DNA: TGTGCCAGCAGCTTAGTTTCCATGAGGGAGCTGTTTTTT
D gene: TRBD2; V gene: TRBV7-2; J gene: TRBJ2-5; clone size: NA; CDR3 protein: CASTRGVQETQYF; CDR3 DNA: TGTGCCAGCACCCGGGGGGTCCAAGAGACCCAGTACTTC
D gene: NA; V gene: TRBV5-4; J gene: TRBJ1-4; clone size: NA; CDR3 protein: CASANGVSPNEKLFF; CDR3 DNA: TGTGCCAGCGCCAACGGGGTTAGTCCTAATGAAAAACTGTTTTTT
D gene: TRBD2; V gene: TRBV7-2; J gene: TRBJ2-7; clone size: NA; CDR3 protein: CASSRQVLAVGEQYF; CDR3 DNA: TGTGCCAGCAGCCGCCAAGTACTAGCGGTGGGGGAGCAGTACTTC
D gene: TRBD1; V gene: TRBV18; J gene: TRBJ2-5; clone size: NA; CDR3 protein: CASSIGTGIQETQYF; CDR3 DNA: TGTGCCAGCTCGATTGGGACAGGGATCCAAGAGACCCAGTACTTC
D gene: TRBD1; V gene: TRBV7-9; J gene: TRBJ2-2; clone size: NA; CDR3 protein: CASRQDRGAGELFF; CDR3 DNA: TGTGCCAGCAGACAAGACAGGGGCGCCGGGGAGCTGTTTTTT
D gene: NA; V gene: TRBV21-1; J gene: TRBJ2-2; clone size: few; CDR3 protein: CASRRGHPGGELFF; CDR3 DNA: TGTGCCAGCAGGAGAGGACATCCGGGCGGGGAGCTGTTTTTT
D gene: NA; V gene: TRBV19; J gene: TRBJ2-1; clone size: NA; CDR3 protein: CASSISPPSGSYNEQFF; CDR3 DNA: TGTGCCAGTAGTATATCCCCCCCGAGCGGCAGCTACAATGAGCAGTTCTTC
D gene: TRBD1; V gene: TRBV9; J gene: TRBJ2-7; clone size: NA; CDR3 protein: CASSRRDSYEQYF; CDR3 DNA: TGTGCCAGCAGCCGCCGGGACAGCTACGAGCAGTACTTC
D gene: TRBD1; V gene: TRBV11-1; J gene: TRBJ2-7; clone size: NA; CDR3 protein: CASSWDSLYEQYF; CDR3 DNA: TGTGCCAGCAGTTGGGACAGCCTCTACGAGCAGTACTTC
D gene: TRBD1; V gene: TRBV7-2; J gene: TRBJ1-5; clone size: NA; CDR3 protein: CASRWGDRAIKQPQHF; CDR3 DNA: TGTGCCAGCAGATGGGGGGACAGGGCAATAAAACAGCCCCAGCATTTT
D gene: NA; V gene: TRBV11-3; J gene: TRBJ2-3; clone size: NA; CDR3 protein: CASSLGQQNTDTQYF; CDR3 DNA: TGTGCCAGCAGCCTAGGACAGCAAAACACAGATACGCAGTATTTT
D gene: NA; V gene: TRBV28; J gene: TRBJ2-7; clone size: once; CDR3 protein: CASRAGSYEQYF; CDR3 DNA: TGTGCCAGCCGGGCCGGGTCCTACGAGCAGTACTTC
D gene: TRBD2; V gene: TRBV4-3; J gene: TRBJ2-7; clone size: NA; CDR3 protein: CASSPTSGRDYEQYF; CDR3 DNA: TGCGCCAGCAGCCCAACTAGCGGCCGGGACTACGAGCAGTACTTC
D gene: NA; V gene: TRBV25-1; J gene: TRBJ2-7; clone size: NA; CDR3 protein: CASGSRNLNEQYF; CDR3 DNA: TGTGCCAGCGGAAGCCGGAACCTCAACGAGCAGTACTTC
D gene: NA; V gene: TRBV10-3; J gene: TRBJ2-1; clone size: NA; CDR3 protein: CAISEGGGYEQFF; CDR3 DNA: TGTGCCATCAGTGAGGGGGGGGGCTATGAGCAGTTCTTC
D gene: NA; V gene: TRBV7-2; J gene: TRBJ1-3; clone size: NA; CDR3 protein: CASSRLGGNGNTIYF; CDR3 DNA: TGTGCCAGCAGCCGATTAGGGGGGAATGGAAACACCATATATTTT
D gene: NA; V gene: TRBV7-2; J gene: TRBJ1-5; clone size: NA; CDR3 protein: CASSASNQPQHF; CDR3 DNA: TGTGCCAGCAGCGCTTCAAATCAGCCCCAGCATTTT
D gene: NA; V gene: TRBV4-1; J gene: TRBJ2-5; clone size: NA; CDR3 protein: CASSQDQSRDETQYF; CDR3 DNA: TGCGCCAGCAGCCAAGACCAGAGTAGGGACGAGACCCAGTACTTC
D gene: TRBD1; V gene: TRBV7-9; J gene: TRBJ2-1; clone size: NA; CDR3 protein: CASSLRQGGNEQFF; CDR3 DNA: TGTGCCAGCAGCCTCAGACAGGGGGGGAATGAGCAGTTCTTC
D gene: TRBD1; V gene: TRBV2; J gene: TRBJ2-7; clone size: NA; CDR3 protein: CASRRQGVWAYEQYF; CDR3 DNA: TGTGCCAGCAGAAGACAGGGGGTCTGGGCCTACGAGCAGTACTTC
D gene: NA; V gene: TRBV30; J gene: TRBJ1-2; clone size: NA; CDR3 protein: CAWIRADANYGYTF; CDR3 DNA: TGTGCCTGGATCCGGGCCGACGCAAACTATGGCTACACCTTC
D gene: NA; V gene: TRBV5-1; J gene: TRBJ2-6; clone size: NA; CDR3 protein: CASSFEPSTGAGGANVLTF; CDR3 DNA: TGCGCCAGCAGCTTTGAACCCAGCACGGGGGCTGGTGGGGCCAACGTCCTGACTTTC
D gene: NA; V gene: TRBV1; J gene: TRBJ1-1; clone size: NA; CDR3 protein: CTSSQRDRANPMNTEAFF; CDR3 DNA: TGCACCAGCAGCCAACGGGACAGGGCCAACCCTATGAACACTGAAGCTTTCTTT
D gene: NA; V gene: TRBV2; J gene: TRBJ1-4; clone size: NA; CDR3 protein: CASRSTEKLFF; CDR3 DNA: TGTGCCAGCAGAAGCACTGAAAAACTGTTTTTT
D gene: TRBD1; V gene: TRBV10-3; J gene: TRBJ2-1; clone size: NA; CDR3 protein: CAISESQGDYNEQFF; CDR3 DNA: TGTGCCATCAGTGAGTCGCAGGGGGACTACAATGAGCAGTTCTTC
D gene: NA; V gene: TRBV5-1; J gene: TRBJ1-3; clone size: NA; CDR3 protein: CASSSRLGMAGNTIYF; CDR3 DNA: TGCGCCAGCTCAAGTCGACTGGGGATGGCTGGAAACACCATATATTTT
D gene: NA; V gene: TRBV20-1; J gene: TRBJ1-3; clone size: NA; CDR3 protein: CSASSGNTIYF; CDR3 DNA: TGCAGTGCTTCCTCTGGAAACACCATATATTTT
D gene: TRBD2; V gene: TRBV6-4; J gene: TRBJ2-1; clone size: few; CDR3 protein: CASSDGTSGGNEQFF; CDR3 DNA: TGTGCCAGCAGTGACGGGACTAGCGGGGGGAATGAGCAGTTCTTC
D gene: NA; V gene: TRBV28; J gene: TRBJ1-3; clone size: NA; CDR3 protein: CASSLPDFSGNTIYF; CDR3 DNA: TGTGCCAGCAGTTTACCGGACTTCTCTGGAAACACCATATATTTT
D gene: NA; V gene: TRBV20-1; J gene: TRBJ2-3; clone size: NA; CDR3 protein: CSAEAASRQYF; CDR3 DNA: TGCAGTGCTGAAGCGGCTTCAAGGCAGTATTTT
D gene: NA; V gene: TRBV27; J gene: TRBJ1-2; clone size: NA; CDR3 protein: CASRSTENYGYTF; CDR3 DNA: TGTGCCAGCAGATCCACAGAGAACTATGGCTACACCTTC
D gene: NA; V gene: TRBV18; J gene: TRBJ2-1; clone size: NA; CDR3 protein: CASSPPMRVDNEQFF; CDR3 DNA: TGTGCCAGCTCACCACCCATGAGGGTGGACAATGAGCAGTTCTTC
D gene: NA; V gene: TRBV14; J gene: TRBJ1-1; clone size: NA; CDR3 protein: CASSQGSLLDTEAFF; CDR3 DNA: TGTGCCAGCAGCCAAGGCAGCCTCCTAGACACTGAAGCTTTCTTT
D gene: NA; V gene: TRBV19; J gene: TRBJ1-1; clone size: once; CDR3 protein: CASSIGVRGSMNTEAFF; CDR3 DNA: TGTGCCAGTAGTATTGGGGTCCGCGGATCCATGAACACTGAAGCTTTCTTT
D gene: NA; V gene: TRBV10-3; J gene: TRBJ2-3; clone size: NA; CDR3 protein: CATRGIDTQYF; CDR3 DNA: TGTGCCACTAGGGGGATAGATACGCAGTATTTT
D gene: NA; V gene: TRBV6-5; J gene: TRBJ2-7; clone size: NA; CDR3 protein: CASSYPGNPYEQYF; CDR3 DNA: TGTGCCAGCAGTTACCCGGGCAACCCCTACGAGCAGTACTTC
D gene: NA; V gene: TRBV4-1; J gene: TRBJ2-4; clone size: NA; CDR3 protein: CASSQVSSAGNAKNIQYF; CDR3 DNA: TGCGCCAGCAGCCAAGTATCTAGTGCAGGGAACGCCAAAAACATTCAGTACTTC
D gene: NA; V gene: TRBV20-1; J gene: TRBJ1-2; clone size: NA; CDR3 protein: CSARDPGGYTF; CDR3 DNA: TGCAGTGCTAGAGATCCGGGGGGCTACACCTTC
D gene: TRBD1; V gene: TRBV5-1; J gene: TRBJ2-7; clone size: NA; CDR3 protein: CASSSGQGTYEQYF; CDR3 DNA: TGCGCCAGCAGCTCTGGACAGGGTACCTACGAGCAGTACTTC